Detailed here is one TCR beta chain. Its antigen is as yet unknown. Through a sample-barcoded 5' primer and a J-beta primer mix, a second PCR was run for roughly 6 to 12 cycles. TCRdb processed the 5' RACE reads anew with MiXCR; each CDR3 protein has one entry. The table shows around 870,000 distinct CDR3 sequences, with more than 25% occurring only once. The CDR3 runs 16 residues. Germline values: CDR1 MNHEY, CDR2 SVGAGI. The V end was cut by 0 bases, the J end by 8 bases, with 14 bases between. This sample is drawn from a study of blood T cells in healthy people across ages. Study findings and constraints: Investigators viewed diversity estimates from one million T cells as underestimates, the study reported.

The source of this sequence is an elderly woman in good health. The chain uses TRBV6-5 and TRBJ1-6; D remains unclear. The sample comprised blood. The CDR3 coding sequence is TGTGCCAGCAGTTACTCAACATGGGGATCCGATTCACCCCTCCACTTT. Protein product: CASSYSTWGSDSPLHF.